This T cell receptor (beta chain) was retrieved from a study of blood T cell repertoires in COVID-19 (dated by TCRdb to about 2020). About the full investigation: Samples covering the acute and convalescent phases of COVID-19 were provided by collaborators in the United States, Italy and Spain. The material from the prospective study consisted of cDNA or gDNA derived from T cells, B-cell-depleted T cells, or PBMCs. Subjects who had been exposed to COVID-19, were actively infected with it, or had recovered from it provided the deeply sampled blood TCRbeta repertoires that made up the dataset. The repertoires were made available in a free public database intended to serve as a resource for research on the immune response to SARS-CoV-2. Samples came from the ongoing ImmuneRACE study (first 160 participants) plus 1,254 subjects from 6 global collaborators. A de-identified subject ID, COVID-19 status, age in years and sex were almost always included in the sample metadata. Where HLA class I and class II types were available, the types were taken from metadata supplied by the sample provider, not from assay-based typing. Paper-wide results and their limitations: How much clinical and demographic metadata was included differed by source and by participant, and the metadata was provided uncurated.

Whole blood was collected in K2EDTA tubes by collaborating institutions according to the institutions' own protocols. Collaborator samples were shipped for TCRbeta analysis as frozen whole blood, isolated PBMCs, or DNA extracted from either sample type. The CDR3 contains 19 residues, cysteine and phenylalanine counted. CDR3 DNA only is kept here, 57 bases in frame from base 1. CDR1 and CDR2 are read off the germline V gene as LGHNA and YSLEER. V loses 6 bases, J loses 1 base, and the germline ends lie 27 bases apart. A remark on this clone: Its antigen remains undetermined. No base quality values were provided; no much bigger clone lies one nucleotide off.

TCRbeta CDR3 regions were amplified from genomic DNA using the immunoSEQ Assay, a bias-controlled multiplex PCR. In the source study's methods: The number of nucleated cells in each sample was estimated from the amplification of reference gene primers within the assay. To quantify the absolute abundance of each unique TCRbeta CDR3 rearrangement, sequence reads were collapsed and filtered. For each sample, productive Simpson clonality was calculated by taking the square root of Simpson's diversity index across productive rearrangements. As stored in TCRdb, this immuneACCESS dataset retains in-frame rearrangements with V and J assigned. A fraction of the clones does not appear; measured against another copy, unresolved V genes explain less than half of the discrepancy, and the remainder lacks a known reason. The V and J calls and clone size were taken over from that table, and D and trimming were inferred from the DNA. This sample gives 140,000 to 150,000 clones in total; roughly 90% of them show up just once. Around 2.9% of the sample goes to the ten largest clones.

The sequenced sample consisted of peripheral blood. This sequence uses TRBV4-3 and TRBJ1-1, with no confident D gene call. This receptor was identified in a man aged 55 to 69 with active or convalescent COVID-19. The encoded CDR3 is CASSFSPVFSEQSNTEAFF. The DNA is as follows: TGCGCCAGCAGTTTTTCTCCGGTGTTCAGTGAACAGTCGAACACTGAAGCTTTCTTT.